What follows is one T cell receptor beta chain and its context. The antigen remains unidentified. Germline V gene data show CDR1 as DFQATT and CDR2 as SNEGSKA (reference sequence). Unmatched junction bases numbered 8, after V lost 0 bases and J lost 6 bases. The CDR3 is 15 amino acids. The sample comes from a study of CD8 T cells in ankylosing spondylitis. Study-wide points: Before this, some motif variants had been reported in reactive arthritis synovial fluid and blood. Those disease-linked clones were CD8+; they were also relatively rare in peripheral blood. A TCR beta motif of fewer than ten highly homologous variants seemed to mark ankylosing spondylitis blood.

Researchers built TCR beta libraries using quantitative 5'-RACE with molecular barcodes. TCRdb re-called the 5' RACE reads through MiXCR, storing one row per CDR3 protein. Found here are 230,000 or so distinct CDR3 sequences, 20% to 30% of them singletons; the top ten hold approximately 0.61%. The receptor's source is a male donor with ankylosing spondylitis or in good health (not recorded which). The sample taken for sequencing was blood, either unsorted or a sorted T cell fraction (not recorded which). The V and J genes are TRBV20-1 and TRBJ2-3, with TRBD2 matching 8 bases. CDR3 loop: CSARDPSGGLDTQYF. CDR3 DNA sequence: TGCAGTGCTAGAGATCCCAGCGGGGGTTTGGATACGCAGTATTTT.